Presented here are 17 T cell receptor beta chains from one specimen sequenced in a study of CD8 T cells in ankylosing spondylitis. Antigens for these TCRs are unknown. General observations from the study: A TCR beta motif made of fewer than 10 highly homologous variants seemed typical of ankylosing spondylitis blood.

TCRdb fed the 5' RACE reads into MiXCR, producing one record per CDR3 protein. The sample carries hundreds of thousands of distinct CDR3 sequences, about 12% recorded once. The sequencing input was blood, either unsorted or a sorted T cell fraction (not recorded which). The receptors stem from a male donor with ankylosing spondylitis.

Only a few counts were recorded for this clonotype. J is TRBJ2-7 and V is TRBV6-5; the D gene is possibly TRBD1 (6 bases). The V end was cut by 10 bases, the J end by 0 bases, with 10 bases between. The CDR3 loop spans 12 amino acids. CDR1 is MNHEY and CDR2 is SVGAGI in the germline V gene. CDR3 DNA: TGTGCCACAGGACAGAGCTCCTACGAGCAGTACTTC. This encodes CATGQSSYEQYF.

This clonotype was observed a few times. V is TRBV27 and J is TRBJ2-7, with D perhaps assigned TRBD1 or TRBD2 (6 bases each). Between the trimmed V and J ends, which lost 8 bases and 3 bases, there was a span of 20 bases. The CDR3 runs to 15 residues. Germline CDR1 MNHEY, CDR2 SMNVEV (reference sequence). The CDR3 bases are TGTGCCAGCCGCCGAGGGGGGCCCCCAGACTACGAGCAGTACTTC. Translated, it gives CASRRGGPPDYEQYF.

The chain has TRBV20-1 and TRBJ2-5; TRBD1 matches at 7 bases. The CDR3 has 13 residues. Germline V gene data show CDR1 as DFQATT and CDR2 as SNEGSKA (reference sequence). V was pared by 4 bases and J by 5 bases, with 7 bases of the junction left unmatched. This CDR3 is CSATPGQSETQYF. The CDR3 region has the DNA TGCAGTGCTACACCGGGACAGTCGGAGACCCAGTACTTC.

The rearrangement links TRBV5-1 to TRBJ2-6; TRBD1 might be the D (5 bases). The V gene lost 3 bases and the J gene lost 0 bases, with 10 bases spanning the gap. This CDR3 region has 16 residues. Germline V gene sequence: CDR1 SGHRS, CDR2 YFSETQ. The CDR3 nucleotides read TGCGCCAGCAGCTCAAGGGGTTTCTCTGGGGCCAACGTCCTGACTTTC. This sequence encodes CASSSRGFSGANVLTF.

CDR3 nucleotide sequence: TGTGCCATCAGTCCAAACCGGGACTTCTCGAGGGAACAGCCCCAGCATTTT. Translation gives CAISPNRDFSREQPQHF. V and J are TRBV10-3 and TRBJ1-5; perhaps TRBD1 as D (5 bases). The CDR3 runs 17 residues. Germline assignment: CDR1 ENHRY and CDR2 SYGVKD. Trimming cost V 5 bases and J 7 bases, with 24 bases left between them.

The chain carries TRBV10-3 and TRBJ2-1, with 16 bases lining up with TRBD2. The CDR3 contains 19 residues. V was pared by 6 bases and J by 2 bases, with 10 bases of the junction left unmatched. CDR1 ENHRY and CDR2 SYGVKD come from the germline V gene. DNA for the CDR3: TGTGCCATCAGCCAAAACCCCGGGACTAGCGGGAGGGCCTACAATGAGCAGTTCTTC. Amino acids: CAISQNPGTSGRAYNEQFF.

This clonotype has more than one count but fewer than ten. V and J are TRBV4-3 and TRBJ2-6, with 7 bases that match TRBD1. CDR1 and CDR2 (germline): LGHNA, YSLEER. V dropped 4 bases and J dropped 3; count of bases not matched to a gene: 9. The CDR3 loop spans 17 amino acids. The CDR3 loop is CASSPQGNHGGANVLTF. CDR3 sequence (DNA): TGCGCCAGCAGCCCACAGGGGAATCATGGTGGGGCCAACGTCCTGACTTTC.

The V gene is TRBV20-1, the J gene TRBJ2-5; 11 bases agree with TRBD2. Trimming removed 4 bases from V and 3 bases from J; junction bases left unmatched: 4. CDR3 length: 14 residues. Germline loops: CDR1 DFQATT, CDR2 SNEGSKA (reference sequence). CDR3: CSAKRLAGKETQYF. CDR3 sequence (DNA): TGCAGTGCTAAAAGACTAGCGGGGAAAGAGACCCAGTACTTC.

Many counts were recorded for this clonotype. CDR3 bases: TGTGCCAGCAGTTTCAGGTCAGGCCAAGAGACCCAGTACTTC. Protein sequence: CASSFRSGQETQYF. The rearrangement joins TRBV12-3 or TRBV12-4 to TRBJ2-5; D call uncertain. CDR3 length equals 14 residues. V was pared by 3 bases and J by 1 base, with 9 bases between.

The gene calls are TRBV20-1 and TRBJ1-2, with TRBD1 as a possible D gene (5 bases). V lost 3 bases to trimming and J lost 0 bases, with 8 bases between them. Germline CDR1 reads DFQATT; CDR2 reads SNEGSKA (reference sequence). This CDR3 has 13 amino acids. CDR3 bases: TGCAGTGCTAGCGACAGCGCTAACTATGGCTACACCTTC. The encoded protein is CSASDSANYGYTF.

This clonotype has more than one count but fewer than ten. The rearrangement joins TRBV4-3 to TRBJ2-7; 9 bases fit TRBD1. The V segment lost 3 bases and the J segment 0 bases; nucleotides outside the gene matches: 6. CDR3 length equals 16 residues. Germline CDR1 is LGHNA and CDR2 is YSLEER. CDR3: CASSQTGTGPSYEQYF. The DNA of the CDR3 is TGCGCCAGCAGCCAGACCGGGACAGGGCCCTCCTACGAGCAGTACTTC.

This clonotype was detected only a few times. The chain combines TRBV18 with TRBJ1-1; D is undetermined. CDR1 and CDR2 from the germline V gene are KGHSH and LQKENI. V lost 1 base, J lost 1 base, and 7 bases lay in between. This CDR3 region has 14 residues. CDR3 loop: CASSPQQSNTEAFF. The CDR3 coding sequence is TGTGCCAGCTCACCACAGCAATCGAACACTGAAGCTTTCTTT.

The chain links TRBV5-1 to TRBJ2-7; D is ambiguous. The CDR3 contains 13 residues. The V end lost 4 bases, the J end lost 2 bases, and 10 bases lay between the germline ends. Germline V gene lookup returns CDR1 SGHRS and CDR2 YFSETQ. In DNA, the CDR3 is TGCGCCAGCAGCCTGAATTACCCCTACGAGCAGTACTTC. It is translated as CASSLNYPYEQYF. The whole variable domain, filled in from reference TRBV5-1 and TRBJ2-7, reads KAGVTQTPRYLIKTRGQQVTLSCSPISGHRSVSWYQQTPGQGLQFLFEYFSETQRNKGNFPGRFSGRQFSNSRSEMNVSTLELGDSALYLCASSLNYPYEQYFGPGTRLTVT.

This clonotype was detected only a few times. The chain links TRBV5-1 to TRBJ1-2; D is unresolved. The CDR3 extends over 14 amino acids. Germline CDR1 and CDR2: SGHRS and YFSETQ. V lost 0 bases and J lost 8, with 14 bases in between. The CDR3 here is CASSLDMGLGGYTF. The CDR3 DNA reads as TGCGCCAGCAGCTTGGACATGGGTTTGGGAGGCTACACCTTC.

The V call is TRBV28, the J call TRBJ2-7; 9 bases agree with TRBD2. The germline V gene has CDR1 MDHEN and CDR2 SYDVKM. This CDR3 contains 16 residues. V was pared by 1 base and J by 0 bases, with 4 bases of the junction left unmatched. As DNA, the CDR3 is TGTGCCAGCAGTTTATCGTCGGGACTAGCCTCCTACGAGCAGTACTTC. Protein: CASSLSSGLASYEQYF.

This clonotype was detected a few times. V gene TRBV5-1 combines with J gene TRBJ2-1; 8 bases map to TRBD1. Germline values: CDR1 SGHRS, CDR2 YFSETQ. Germline trimming cut 4 bases from V and 7 bases from J; bases unmatched to any gene: 7. There are 14 residues in the CDR3. The CDR3 DNA reads as TGCGCCAGCAGCGCCGGACAGGGACCGAATGAGCAGTTCTTC. Translated, it gives CASSAGQGPNEQFF.

The genes are TRBV6-1 and TRBJ2-7; unclear D gene. The CDR3 has 14 residues. CDR1 and CDR2 from the germline V gene are MNHNS and SASEGT. The V and J ends lost 6 bases and 5 bases respectively, with 17 bases between them. The CDR3 coding sequence is TGTGCCAGCAGCCCAGTTTCCCCAAGGAACGAGCAGTACTTC. Translated, it gives CASSPVSPRNEQYF.